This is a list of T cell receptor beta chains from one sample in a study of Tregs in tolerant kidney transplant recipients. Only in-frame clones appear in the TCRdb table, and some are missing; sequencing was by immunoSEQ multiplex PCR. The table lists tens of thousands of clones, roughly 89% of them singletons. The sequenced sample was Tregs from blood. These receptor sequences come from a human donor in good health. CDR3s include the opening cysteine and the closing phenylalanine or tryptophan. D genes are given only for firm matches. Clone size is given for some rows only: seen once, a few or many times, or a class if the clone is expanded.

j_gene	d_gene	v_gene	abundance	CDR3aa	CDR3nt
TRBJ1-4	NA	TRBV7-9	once	CASSSGRAPNEKLFF	TGTGCCAGCAGCTCCGGCCGGGCTCCTAATGAAAAACTGTTTTTT
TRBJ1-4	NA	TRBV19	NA	CASSTQSTTNEKLFF	TGTGCCAGTAGTACCCAATCCACAACTAATGAAAAACTGTTTTTT
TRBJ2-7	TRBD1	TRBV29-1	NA	CSVSQGAEQYF	TGCAGCGTTTCACAGGGGGCCGAGCAGTACTTC
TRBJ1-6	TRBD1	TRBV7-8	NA	CASSPRAGGNSPLHF	TGTGCCAGCAGCCCTCGGGCAGGGGGCAATTCACCCCTCCACTTT
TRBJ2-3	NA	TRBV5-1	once	CASSFSGPSTDTQYF	TGCGCCAGCAGCTTCAGCGGGCCTAGCACAGATACGCAGTATTTT
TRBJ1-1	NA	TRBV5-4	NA	CASSIGTGRTEAFF	TGTGCCAGCAGCATTGGGACGGGAAGGACTGAAGCTTTCTTT
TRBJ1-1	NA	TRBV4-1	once	CASSQVALGPRVGNTEAFF	TGCGCCAGCAGCCAAGTCGCGCTGGGGCCCCGGGTCGGGAACACTGAAGCTTTCTTT
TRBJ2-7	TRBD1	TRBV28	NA	CASSVRQGTREQYF	TGTGCCAGCAGTGTTCGACAGGGTACGAGAGAGCAGTACTTC
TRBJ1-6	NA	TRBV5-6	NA	CASRTSGSPLHF	TGTGCCAGCCGCACATCGGGTTCACCCCTCCACTTT
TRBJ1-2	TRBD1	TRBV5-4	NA	CARSHRQGDYGYTF	TGTGCCAGAAGCCACCGACAGGGGGACTATGGCTACACCTTC
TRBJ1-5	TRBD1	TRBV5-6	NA	CASRRTGDSNQPQHF	TGTGCCAGCAGGAGGACAGGCGATAGCAATCAGCCCCAGCATTTT
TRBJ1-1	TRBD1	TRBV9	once	CASSPRTGGSYTEAFF	TGTGCCAGCAGCCCTCGGACAGGGGGCTCATACACTGAAGCTTTCTTT
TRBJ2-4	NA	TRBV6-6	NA	CASSYGGTSKNIQYF	TGTGCCAGCAGTTACGGGGGAACCTCCAAAAACATTCAGTACTTC
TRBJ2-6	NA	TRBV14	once	CASSQDLALVRGRGADGANVLTF	TGTGCCAGCAGCCAAGATCTCGCCCTTGTTCGGGGGAGAGGAGCTGATGGGGCCAACGTCCTGACTTTC
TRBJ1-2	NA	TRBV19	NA	CASSIGTKNYGYTF	TGTGCCAGTAGTATAGGGACAAAAAACTATGGCTACACCTTC
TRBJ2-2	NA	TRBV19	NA	CASRIQGADGELFF	TGTGCCAGTAGGATACAGGGAGCTGACGGGGAGCTGTTTTTT
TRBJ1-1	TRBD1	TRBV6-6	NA	CASSYTGQGPTEAFF	TGTGCCAGCAGTTACACTGGACAGGGCCCCACTGAAGCTTTCTTT
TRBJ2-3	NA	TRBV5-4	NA	CASSFRTTDTQYF	TGTGCCAGCAGCTTCCGGACCACAGATACGCAGTATTTT
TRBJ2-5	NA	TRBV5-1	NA	CASSFGGLEETQYF	TGCGCCAGCAGCTTTGGGGGCTTGGAGGAGACCCAGTACTTC
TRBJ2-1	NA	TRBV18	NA	CASSPEGLAGYNEQFF	TGTGCCAGCTCACCAGAGGGTCTAGCCGGTTACAATGAGCAGTTCTTC
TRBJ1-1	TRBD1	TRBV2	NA	CASRTTGVEAFF	TGTGCCAGCAGGACTACAGGGGTGGAAGCTTTCTTT
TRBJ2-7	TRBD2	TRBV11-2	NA	CASSLERPRVLAALSYEQYF	TGTGCCAGCAGCTTAGAGCGCCCTCGTGTACTAGCGGCCCTCTCCTACGAGCAGTACTTC
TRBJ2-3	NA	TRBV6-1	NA	CASSAAGGPDTQYF	TGTGCCAGCAGTGCCGCGGGTGGGCCAGATACGCAGTATTTT
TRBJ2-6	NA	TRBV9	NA	CASSTRTGTLSGANVLTF	TGTGCCAGCAGCACACGAACCGGGACCCTCTCTGGGGCCAACGTCCTGACTTTC
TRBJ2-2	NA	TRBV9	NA	CASSVSAGELFF	TGTGCCAGCAGCGTCAGCGCCGGGGAGCTGTTTTTT